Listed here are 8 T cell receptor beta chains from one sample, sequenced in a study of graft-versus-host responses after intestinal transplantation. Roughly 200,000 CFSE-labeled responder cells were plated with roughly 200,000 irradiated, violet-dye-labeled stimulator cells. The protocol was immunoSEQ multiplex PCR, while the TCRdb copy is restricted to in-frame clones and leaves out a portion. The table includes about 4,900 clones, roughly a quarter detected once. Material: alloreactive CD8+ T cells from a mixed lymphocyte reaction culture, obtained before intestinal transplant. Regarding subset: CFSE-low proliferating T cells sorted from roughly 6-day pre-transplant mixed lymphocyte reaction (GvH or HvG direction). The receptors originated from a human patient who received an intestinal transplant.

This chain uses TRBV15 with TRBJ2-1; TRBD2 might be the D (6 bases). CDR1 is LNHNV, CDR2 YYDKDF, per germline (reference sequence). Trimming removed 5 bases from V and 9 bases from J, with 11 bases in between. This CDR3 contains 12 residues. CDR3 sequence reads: CATSPRGGEQFF. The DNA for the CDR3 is TGTGCCACCAGCCCTCGGGGAGGTGAGCAGTTCTTC.

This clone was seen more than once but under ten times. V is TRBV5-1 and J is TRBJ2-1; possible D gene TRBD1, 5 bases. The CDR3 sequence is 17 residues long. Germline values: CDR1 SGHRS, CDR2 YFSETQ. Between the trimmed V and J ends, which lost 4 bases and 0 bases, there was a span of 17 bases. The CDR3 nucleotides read TGCGCCAGCAGCACCCACCAGGGTGATTTCTCCTACAATGAGCAGTTCTTC. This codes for CASSTHQGDFSYNEQFF.

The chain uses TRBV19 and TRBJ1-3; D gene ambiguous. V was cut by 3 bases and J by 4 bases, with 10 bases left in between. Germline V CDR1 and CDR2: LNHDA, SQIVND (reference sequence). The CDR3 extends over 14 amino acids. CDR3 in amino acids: CASSIGHSGNTIYF. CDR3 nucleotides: TGTGCCAGTAGTATCGGCCACTCCGGAAACACCATATATTTT.

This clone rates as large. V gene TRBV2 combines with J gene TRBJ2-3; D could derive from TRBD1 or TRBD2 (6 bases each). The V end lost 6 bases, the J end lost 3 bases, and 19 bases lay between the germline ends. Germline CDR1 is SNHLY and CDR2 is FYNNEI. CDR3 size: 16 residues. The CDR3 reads CASRGTPTRGTDTQYF. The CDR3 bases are TGTGCCAGCAGGGGAACCCCGACTAGGGGGACAGATACGCAGTATTTT.

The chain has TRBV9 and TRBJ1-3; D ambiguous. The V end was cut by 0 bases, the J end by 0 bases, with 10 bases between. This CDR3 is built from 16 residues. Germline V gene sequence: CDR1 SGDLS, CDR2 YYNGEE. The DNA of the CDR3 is TGTGCCAGCAGCGTAGCGGCCGCCGTCTCTGGAAACACCATATATTTT. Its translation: CASSVAAAVSGNTIYF.

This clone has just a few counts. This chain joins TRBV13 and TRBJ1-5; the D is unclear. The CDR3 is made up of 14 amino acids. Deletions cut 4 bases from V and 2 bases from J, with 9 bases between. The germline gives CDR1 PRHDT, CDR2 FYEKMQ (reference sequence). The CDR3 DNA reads TGTGCCAGCAGCTATGGCTGCTGCAATCAGCCCCAGCATTTT. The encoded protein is CASSYGCCNQPQHF.

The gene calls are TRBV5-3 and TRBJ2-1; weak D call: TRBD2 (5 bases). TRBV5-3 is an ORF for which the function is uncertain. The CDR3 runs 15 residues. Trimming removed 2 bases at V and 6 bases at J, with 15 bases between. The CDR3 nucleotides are TGTGCCAGAAGCTTACGGGGTTCAGTTGGCAATGAGCAGTTCTTC. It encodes CARSLRGSVGNEQFF.

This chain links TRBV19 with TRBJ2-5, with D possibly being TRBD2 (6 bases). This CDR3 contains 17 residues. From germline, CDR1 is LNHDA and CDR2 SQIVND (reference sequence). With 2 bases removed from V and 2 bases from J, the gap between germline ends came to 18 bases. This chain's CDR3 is CASSITVEGRIQETQYF. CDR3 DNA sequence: TGTGCCAGTAGTATAACGGTGGAGGGGCGGATACAAGAGACCCAGTACTTC. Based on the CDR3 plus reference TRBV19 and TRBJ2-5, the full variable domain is DGGITQSPKYLFRKEGQNVTLSCEQNLNHDAMYWYRQDPGQGLRLIYYSQIVNDFQKGDIAEGYSVSREKKESFPLTVTSAQKNPTAFYLCASSITVEGRIQETQYFGPGTRLLVL.